The entry that follows covers one T cell receptor beta chain sequence. Its antigen is currently unknown. The data are from a study of OX40 agonist ivuxolimab in advanced cancers. Overall study findings and caveats: In the expanded peripheral T cells, antigen specificity was never determined.

Trimming took 11 bases from V and 6 from J, leaving 21 bases between them. CDR3 length: 14 residues. The germline V gene encodes CDR1 MNHEY and CDR2 SVGAGI. Only in-frame clones appear in the TCRdb table, and some are missing; sequencing was by immunoSEQ multiplex PCR. The sample holds 35,000 or so clones, roughly 80% seen once. The sequence was collected from an adult with an advanced solid tumor such as melanoma, head and neck, liver or kidney cancer. The V call is TRBV6-5, the J call TRBJ2-3; D remains ambiguous. The sample consisted of CD4+ or CD8+ T cells sorted from blood, taken in a trial of the OX40 agonist ivuxolimab. CDR3 in amino acids: CASRRNDWADTQYF. CDR3 sequence (DNA): TGTGCCTCTAGACGTAACGATTGGGCGGATACGCAGTATTTT.